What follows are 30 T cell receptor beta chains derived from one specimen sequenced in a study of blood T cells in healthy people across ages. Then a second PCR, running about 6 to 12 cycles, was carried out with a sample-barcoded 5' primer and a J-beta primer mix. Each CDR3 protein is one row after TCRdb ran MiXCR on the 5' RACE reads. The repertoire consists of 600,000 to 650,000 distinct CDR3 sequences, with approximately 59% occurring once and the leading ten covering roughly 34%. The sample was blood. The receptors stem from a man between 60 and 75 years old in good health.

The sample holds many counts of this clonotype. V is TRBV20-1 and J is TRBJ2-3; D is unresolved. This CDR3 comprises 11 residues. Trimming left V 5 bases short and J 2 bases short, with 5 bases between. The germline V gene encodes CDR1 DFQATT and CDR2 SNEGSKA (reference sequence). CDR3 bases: TGCAGTGCTGGCGACACAGATACGCAGTATTTT. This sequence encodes CSAGDTDTQYF.

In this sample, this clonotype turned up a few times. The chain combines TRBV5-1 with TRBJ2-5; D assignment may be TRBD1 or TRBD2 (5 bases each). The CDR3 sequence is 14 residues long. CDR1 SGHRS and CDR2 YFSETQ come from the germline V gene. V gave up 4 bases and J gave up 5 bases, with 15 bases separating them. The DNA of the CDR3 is TGCGCCAGCAGCCGGGAAGGGGTTCGGGAGACCCAGTACTTC. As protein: CASSREGVRETQYF.

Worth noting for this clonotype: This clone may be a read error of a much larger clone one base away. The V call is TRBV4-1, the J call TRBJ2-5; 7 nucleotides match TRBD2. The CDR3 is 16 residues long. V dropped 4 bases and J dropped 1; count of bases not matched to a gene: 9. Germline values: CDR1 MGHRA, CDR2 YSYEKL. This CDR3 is CASSPTGSGVQETQYF. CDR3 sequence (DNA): TGCGCCAGCAGCCCAACAGGCAGCGGGGTCCAAGAGACCCAGTACTTC.

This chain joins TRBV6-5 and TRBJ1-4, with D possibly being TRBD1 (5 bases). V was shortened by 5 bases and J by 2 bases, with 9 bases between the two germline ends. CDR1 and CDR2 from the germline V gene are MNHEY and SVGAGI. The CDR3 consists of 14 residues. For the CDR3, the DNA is TGTGCCAGCAGTGGAGGGGTGACTAATGAAAAACTGTTTTTT. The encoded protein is CASSGGVTNEKLFF.

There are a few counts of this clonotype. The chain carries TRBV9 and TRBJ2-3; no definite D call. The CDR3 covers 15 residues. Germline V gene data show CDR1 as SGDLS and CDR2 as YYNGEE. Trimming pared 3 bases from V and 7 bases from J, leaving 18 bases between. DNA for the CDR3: TGTGCCAGCAGCGATGACATCGGTCATGTAAATACGCAGTATTTT. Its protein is CASSDDIGHVNTQYF.

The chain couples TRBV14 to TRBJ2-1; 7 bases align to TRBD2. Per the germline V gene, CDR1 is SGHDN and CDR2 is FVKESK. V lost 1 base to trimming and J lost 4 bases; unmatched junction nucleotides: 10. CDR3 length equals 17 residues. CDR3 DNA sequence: TGTGCCAGCAGCCAAGCTGGGGTAGCGCGGGGGTACAATGAGCAGTTCTTC. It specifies CASSQAGVARGYNEQFF.

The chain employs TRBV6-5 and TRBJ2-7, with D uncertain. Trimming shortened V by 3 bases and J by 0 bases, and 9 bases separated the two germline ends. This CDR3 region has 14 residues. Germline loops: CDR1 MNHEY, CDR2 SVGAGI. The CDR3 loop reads CASSYTYGSYEQYF. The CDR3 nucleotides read TGTGCCAGCAGTTATACGTACGGCTCCTACGAGCAGTACTTC.

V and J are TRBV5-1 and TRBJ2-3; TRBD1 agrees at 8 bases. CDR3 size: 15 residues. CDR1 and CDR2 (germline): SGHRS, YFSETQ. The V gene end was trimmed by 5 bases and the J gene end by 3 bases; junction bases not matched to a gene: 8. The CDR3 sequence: CASRTGVGETDTQYF. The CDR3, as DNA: TGCGCCAGCAGGACAGGGGTCGGGGAGACAGATACGCAGTATTTT.

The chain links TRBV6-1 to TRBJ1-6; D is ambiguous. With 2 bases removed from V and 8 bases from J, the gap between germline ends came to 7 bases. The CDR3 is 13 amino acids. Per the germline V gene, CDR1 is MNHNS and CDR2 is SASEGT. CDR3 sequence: CASSEQWDSPLHF. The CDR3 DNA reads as TGTGCCAGCAGTGAACAGTGGGATTCACCCCTCCACTTT.

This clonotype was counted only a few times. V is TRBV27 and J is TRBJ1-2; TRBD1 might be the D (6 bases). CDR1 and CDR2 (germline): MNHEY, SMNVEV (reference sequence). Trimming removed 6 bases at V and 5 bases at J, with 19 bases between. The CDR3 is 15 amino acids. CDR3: CASSPSPDSSYGYTF. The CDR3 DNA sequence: TGTGCCAGCAGCCCTTCCCCGGACAGTTCTTATGGCTACACCTTC.

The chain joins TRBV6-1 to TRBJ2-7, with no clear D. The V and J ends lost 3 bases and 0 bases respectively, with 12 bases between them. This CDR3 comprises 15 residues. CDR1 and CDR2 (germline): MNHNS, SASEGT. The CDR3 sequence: CASSDRVLHSYEQYF. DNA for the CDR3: TGTGCCAGCAGTGACCGCGTGCTGCACTCCTACGAGCAGTACTTC.

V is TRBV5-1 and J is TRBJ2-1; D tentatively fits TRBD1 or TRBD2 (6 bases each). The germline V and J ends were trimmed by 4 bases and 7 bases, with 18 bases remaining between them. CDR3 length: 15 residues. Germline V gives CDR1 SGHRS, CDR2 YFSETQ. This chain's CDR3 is CASSPVGGLGNEQFF. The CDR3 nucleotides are TGCGCCAGCAGCCCGGTGGGGGGCCTGGGGAATGAGCAGTTCTTC.

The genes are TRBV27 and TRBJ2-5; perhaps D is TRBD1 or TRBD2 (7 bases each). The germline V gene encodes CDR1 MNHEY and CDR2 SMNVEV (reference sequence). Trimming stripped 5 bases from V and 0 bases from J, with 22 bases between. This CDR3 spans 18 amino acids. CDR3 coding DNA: TGTGCCAGCAGTCCCCGGGCTAGCGGACAGGTTAACCAAGAGACCCAGTACTTC. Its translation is CASSPRASGQVNQETQYF.

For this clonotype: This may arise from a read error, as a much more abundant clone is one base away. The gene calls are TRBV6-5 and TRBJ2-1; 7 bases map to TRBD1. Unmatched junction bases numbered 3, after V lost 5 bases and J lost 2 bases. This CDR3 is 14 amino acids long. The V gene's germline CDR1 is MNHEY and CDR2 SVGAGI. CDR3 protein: CASSTGTAYNEQFF. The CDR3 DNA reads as TGTGCCAGCAGTACCGGGACAGCCTACAATGAGCAGTTCTTC.

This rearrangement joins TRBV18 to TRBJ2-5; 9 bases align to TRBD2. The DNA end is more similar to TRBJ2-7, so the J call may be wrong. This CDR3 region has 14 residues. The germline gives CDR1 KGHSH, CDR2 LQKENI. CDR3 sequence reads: CASSPPGLALEQYF. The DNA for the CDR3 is TGTGCCAGCTCACCACCGGGACTAGCCCTCGAGCAGTACTTC.

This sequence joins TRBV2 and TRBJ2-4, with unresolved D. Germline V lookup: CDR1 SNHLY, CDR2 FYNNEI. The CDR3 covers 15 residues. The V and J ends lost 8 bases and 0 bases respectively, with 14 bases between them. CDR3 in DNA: TGTGCCAGCTTGCGGCGGTATGGAGCCAAAAACATTCAGTACTTC. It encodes CASLRRYGAKNIQYF.

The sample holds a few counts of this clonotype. The CDR3 is CASSLAAAGPYNEQFF. The CDR3 nucleotides are TGTGCCAGCAGCTTAGCGGCGGCAGGACCCTACAATGAGCAGTTCTTC. The chain couples TRBV7-7 to TRBJ2-1; D not resolved. This CDR3 is built from 16 residues. From germline, CDR1 is SSHAT and CDR2 FNYEAQ (reference sequence). V lost 0 bases, J lost 2 bases, and 11 bases lay in between.

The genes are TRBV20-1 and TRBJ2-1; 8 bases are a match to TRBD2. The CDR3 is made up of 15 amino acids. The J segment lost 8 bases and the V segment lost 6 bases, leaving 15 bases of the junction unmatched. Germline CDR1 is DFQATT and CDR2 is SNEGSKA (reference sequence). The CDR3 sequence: CSATPRRGVRDEQFF. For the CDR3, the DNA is TGCAGTGCGACCCCGAGGCGGGGGGTCAGGGATGAGCAGTTCTTC.

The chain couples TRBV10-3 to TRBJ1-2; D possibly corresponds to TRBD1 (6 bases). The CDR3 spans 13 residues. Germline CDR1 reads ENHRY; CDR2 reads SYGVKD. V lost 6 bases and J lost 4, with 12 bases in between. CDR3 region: CAISEGGFYGYTF. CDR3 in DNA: TGTGCCATCAGCGAGGGGGGCTTCTATGGCTACACCTTC.

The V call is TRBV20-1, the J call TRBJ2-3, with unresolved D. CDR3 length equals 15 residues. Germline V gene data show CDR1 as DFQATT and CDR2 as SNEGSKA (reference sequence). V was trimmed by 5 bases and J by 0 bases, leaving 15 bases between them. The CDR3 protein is CSAPMGSTSTDTQYF. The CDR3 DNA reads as TGCAGTGCTCCGATGGGGTCCACTAGCACAGATACGCAGTATTTT.

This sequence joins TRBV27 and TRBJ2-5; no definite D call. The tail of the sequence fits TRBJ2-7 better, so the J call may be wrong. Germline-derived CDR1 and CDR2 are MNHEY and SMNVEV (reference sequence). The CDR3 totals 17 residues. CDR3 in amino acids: CASSLQFGRWGKYEQYF. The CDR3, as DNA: TGTGCCAGCAGTCTTCAATTTGGCCGGTGGGGAAAATACGAGCAGTACTTC.

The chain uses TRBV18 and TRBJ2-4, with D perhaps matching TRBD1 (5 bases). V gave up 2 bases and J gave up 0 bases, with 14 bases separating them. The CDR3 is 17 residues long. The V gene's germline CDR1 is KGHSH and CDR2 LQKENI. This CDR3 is CASSPLQDVLAKNIQYF. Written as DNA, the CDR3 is TGTGCCAGCTCACCATTACAGGATGTATTAGCCAAAAACATTCAGTACTTC.

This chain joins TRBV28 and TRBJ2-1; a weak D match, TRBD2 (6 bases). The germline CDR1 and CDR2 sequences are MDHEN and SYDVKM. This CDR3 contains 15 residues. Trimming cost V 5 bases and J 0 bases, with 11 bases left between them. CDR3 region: CASSPTSTSYNEQFF. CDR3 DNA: TGTGCCAGCAGTCCTACTAGCACCTCCTACAATGAGCAGTTCTTC.

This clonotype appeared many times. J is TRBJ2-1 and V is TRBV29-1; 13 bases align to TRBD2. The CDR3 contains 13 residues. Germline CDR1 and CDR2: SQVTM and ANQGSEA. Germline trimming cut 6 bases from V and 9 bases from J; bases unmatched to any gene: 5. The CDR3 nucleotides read TGCAGCGTCCGGACTAGCGGGGGCGGTGAGCAGTTCTTC. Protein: CSVRTSGGGEQFF.

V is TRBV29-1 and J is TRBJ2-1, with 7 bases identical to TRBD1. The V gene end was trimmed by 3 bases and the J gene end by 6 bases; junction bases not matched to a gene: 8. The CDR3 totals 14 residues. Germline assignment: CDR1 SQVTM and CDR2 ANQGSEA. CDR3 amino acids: CSVERGQTFNEQFF. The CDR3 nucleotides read TGCAGCGTTGAGAGGGGACAGACGTTCAATGAGCAGTTCTTC.

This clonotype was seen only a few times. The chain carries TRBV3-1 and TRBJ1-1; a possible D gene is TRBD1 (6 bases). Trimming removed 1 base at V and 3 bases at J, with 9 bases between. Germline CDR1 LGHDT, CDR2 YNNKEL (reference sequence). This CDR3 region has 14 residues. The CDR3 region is CASSQAYRDTEAFF. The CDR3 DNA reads TGTGCCAGCAGCCAAGCTTACAGGGACACTGAAGCTTTCTTT.

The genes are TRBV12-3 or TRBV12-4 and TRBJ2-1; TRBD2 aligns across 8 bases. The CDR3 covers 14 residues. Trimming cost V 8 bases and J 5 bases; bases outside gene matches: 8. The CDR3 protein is CASSGGTINNEQFF. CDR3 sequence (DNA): TGTGCCAGCTCGGGAGGGACTATTAACAATGAGCAGTTCTTC.

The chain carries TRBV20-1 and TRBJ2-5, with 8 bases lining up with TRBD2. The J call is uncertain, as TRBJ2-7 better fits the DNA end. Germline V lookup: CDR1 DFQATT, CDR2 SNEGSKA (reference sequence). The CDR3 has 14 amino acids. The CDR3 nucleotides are TGCAGTGCTAGAGATCCGCGGGGGGCCTACGAGCAGTACTTC. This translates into CSARDPRGAYEQYF.

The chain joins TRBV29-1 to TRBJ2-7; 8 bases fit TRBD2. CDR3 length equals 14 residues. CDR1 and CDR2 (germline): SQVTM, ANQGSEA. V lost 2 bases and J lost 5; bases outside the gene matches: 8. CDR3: CSVENRRGGDEQYF. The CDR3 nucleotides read TGCAGCGTTGAAAATCGTCGGGGGGGCGACGAGCAGTACTTC.

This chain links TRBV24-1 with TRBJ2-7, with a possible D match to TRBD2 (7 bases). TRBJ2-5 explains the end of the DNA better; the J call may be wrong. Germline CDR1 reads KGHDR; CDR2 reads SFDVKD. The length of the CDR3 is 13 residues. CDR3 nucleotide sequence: TGTGCCACTTCGGGCGGGGGCGGTGAGACCCAGTACTTC. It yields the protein CATSGGGGETQYF.